A selection of T cell receptor beta chains follows, all from one sample in a study of early T cells in non-severe SARS-CoV-2 infection. TCRdb independently ran MiXCR on the 5' RACE reads; one entry per CDR3 protein. The sample yields roughly 77,000 distinct CDR3 sequences, 9% to 15% seen once. Input material: whole blood. The receptors come from an adult who was a healthcare worker with PCR-confirmed SARS-CoV-2 infection or an uninfected control (not recorded which). The CDR3 runs from the conserved cysteine through the conserved F or W. D genes are given only for firm matches. For some rows the clone size is stated as once, few or many, or as a class when expanded; others skip it.

clone_size,j_call,d_call,v_call,cdr3_nt,cdr3_aa
few,TRBJ2-7,TRBD1,TRBV6-6,TGTGCCAGCAGTAACCCGGACAGGGAGGTTCGTGTCTACGAGCAGTACTTC,CASSNPDREVRVYEQYF
many,TRBJ2-1,TRBD2,TRBV4-1,TGCGCCAGCAGAGGCAGCGGGACCTACAATGAGCAGTTCTTC,CASRGSGTYNEQFF
many,TRBJ1-1,-,TRBV5-6,TGTGCCAGCAGCTTGGTAGGGGCCGGAACTGAAGCTTTCTTT,CASSLVGAGTEAFF
-,TRBJ2-7,-,TRBV10-2,TGCGCCAGCACCCCCTCCCCGAGGGGCTCCTACGAGCAGTACTTC,CASTPSPRGSYEQYF
many,TRBJ2-7,-,TRBV3-1,TGTGCCAGCAGCCACGGAGCCTACGAGCAGTACTTC,CASSHGAYEQYF
-,TRBJ1-2,-,TRBV29-1,TGCAGCGTTGAACGGCAGTATGGCTACACCTTC,CSVERQYGYTF
-,TRBJ2-7,TRBD1,TRBV9,TGTGCCAGCAGCGTAGGTCCAGGGGGCTACGAGCAGTACTTC,CASSVGPGGYEQYF
-,TRBJ1-4,TRBD1,TRBV19,TGTGCCAGTAGCAGGGACAGCAGGGAAAAACTGTTTTTT,CASSRDSREKLFF
-,TRBJ1-5,-,TRBV12-3/TRBV12-4,TGTGCCAGCAGTTGGGAACAGCCCCAGCATTTT,CASSWEQPQHF
many,TRBJ2-2,TRBD2,TRBV4-1,TGCGCCAGCAGCCAAGAAGCGATTGGGAAGGGACTAGCGGGGGGCCTGCTAACCGGGGAGCTGTTTTTT,CASSQEAIGKGLAGGLLTGELFF
-,TRBJ2-5,-,TRBV29-1,TGCAGCGCCCGGAGGCAGGGTGAGACCCAGTACTTC,CSARRQGETQYF
-,TRBJ2-7,TRBD1,TRBV14,TGTGCCAGCAGCAAAATGACCGGGACAGGAGCCGAGCAGTACTTC,CASSKMTGTGAEQYF
few,TRBJ2-7,-,TRBV27,TGTGCCAGCAGTTTACGTTTCTGGACCTACGAGCAGTACTTC,CASSLRFWTYEQYF
many,TRBJ2-7,-,TRBV27,TGTGCCAGCACCCCATCAGGGGCTGGGGCACAGTACTTC,CASTPSGAGAQYF
few,TRBJ2-3,-,TRBV6-1,TGTGCCACCCCGGTAGGGGATACGCAGTATTTT,CATPVGDTQYF
few,TRBJ2-1,-,TRBV7-2,TGTGCCAGCAGCCGCCGGGATTACAATGAGCAGTTCTTC,CASSRRDYNEQFF
-,TRBJ2-5,-,TRBV29-1,TGCAGCGTTGAGGGCGGTGGGACATGGACCCAGTACTTC,CSVEGGGTWTQYF
medium-sized,TRBJ2-1,-,TRBV6-4,TGTGCCAGCAGTGACTCTAGCGGCTCCTACAATGAGCAGTTCTTC,CASSDSSGSYNEQFF
few,TRBJ2-3,-,TRBV11-2,TGTGCCAGCACCATCGTGGGTGGGTGGACTAGCACAGATACGCAGTATTTT,CASTIVGGWTSTDTQYF
many,TRBJ1-1,TRBD1,TRBV5-1,TGCGCCAGCAGCTCTCAGGGGGCAACATGGACTGAAGCTTTCTTT,CASSSQGATWTEAFF
-,TRBJ2-1,TRBD2,TRBV12-3/TRBV12-4,TGTGCCAGCAGTACCGGGACTAGCGGGGAGGGAGGTGAGCAGTTCTTC,CASSTGTSGEGGEQFF
once,TRBJ2-3,-,TRBV6-6,TGTGCCAGCAGTGTCCGGAGGGCTCCTGGCACAGATACGCAGTATTTT,CASSVRRAPGTDTQYF
few,TRBJ1-4,-,TRBV7-9,TGTGCCAGCAGCCGGGCCGCTAATGAAAAACTGTTTTTT,CASSRAANEKLFF
many,TRBJ2-2,-,TRBV7-3,TGTGCCAGCAGCAAATCGAACACCGGGGAGCTGTTTTTT,CASSKSNTGELFF
few,TRBJ2-3,-,TRBV27,TGTGCCAGCGGGAGAGGGGGACACAGAGATACGCAGTATTTT,CASGRGGHRDTQYF
-,TRBJ1-5,-,TRBV16,TGTGCCAGCAGCCAATCGAAGGGAATCTCTGCCCTGAATCAGCCCCAGCATTTT,CASSQSKGISALNQPQHF
many,TRBJ2-5,TRBD2,TRBV10-3,TGTGCCATCAGTGAGTCAGGTAGCGGGGGATTTCAAGAGACCCAGTACTTC,CAISESGSGGFQETQYF
-,TRBJ2-5,-,TRBV7-8,TGTGCCAGCAGCTTAGGTCGTTTACAAGAGACCCAGTACTTC,CASSLGRLQETQYF
few,TRBJ2-7,-,TRBV5-1,TGCGCCAGCAGCACCACAGGGTCCGTAGGTTACGAGCAGTACTTC,CASSTTGSVGYEQYF